This T cell receptor beta chain was recorded in a study of blood T cells in healthy people across ages. Study overall: With template switching, about one barcoded beta molecule was captured per two T cells.

Using a J-beta primer mix together with a sample-barcoded 5' primer, a second PCR was run for roughly 6 to 11 cycles. TCRdb recomputed calls from the 5' RACE reads with MiXCR, one row per CDR3 protein. Among 1.4 million or so distinct CDR3 sequences listed, roughly 43% were seen once. This CDR3 is 14 amino acids long. The germline V and J ends were trimmed by 3 bases and 7 bases, with 12 bases remaining between them. No fewer than 7 million PBMCs went into each sample. This chain uses TRBV12-3 or TRBV12-4 with TRBJ1-4, with TRBD1 as a possible D gene (5 bases). This TCR derives from a woman between 18 and 29 years old in good health. The sequencing sample was made of blood. This chain's CDR3 is CASSLYRRGEKLFF. The CDR3 DNA sequence: TGTGCCAGCAGTTTGTACAGGCGGGGTGAAAAACTGTTTTTT.